The T cell receptor (beta chain) under discussion was sequenced for a study of cytomegalovirus exposure and HLA in healthy donors. General study results and limits: Reports showed the classifier diagnosing cytomegalovirus status with high specificity and sensitivity. A few CMV-associated chains were confirmed in vitro to be specific for CMV antigens. Clusters of TCRs from the first cohort tended to co-occur in the approximately 130 validation repertoires (as a later analysis found).

For this clone: Its antigen is not identified.

V was pared by 7 bases and J by 2 bases, with 7 bases of the junction left unmatched. The CDR3 runs to 15 residues. Germline values: CDR1 MNHNS, CDR2 SASEGT. Donors came from a validation cohort of fewer than 150 subjects, distinct from the first 666-subject cohort. Clones were sequenced by immunoSEQ multiplex PCR, and TCRdb holds only the in-frame ones, with some missing. The repertoire holds 140,000 to 150,000 clones, with about nine tenths as singletons. The V gene is TRBV6-1, the J gene TRBJ2-2; the match to TRBD1 covers 7 bases. The sequencing sample was made of PBMCs. This sequence was found in a man aged 18 to 30 in good health and CMV-seronegative. The DNA of the CDR3 is TGTGCCAGCAACAGGGGCGCCGATAACACCGGGGAGCTGTTTTTT. Its translation: CASNRGADNTGELFF.